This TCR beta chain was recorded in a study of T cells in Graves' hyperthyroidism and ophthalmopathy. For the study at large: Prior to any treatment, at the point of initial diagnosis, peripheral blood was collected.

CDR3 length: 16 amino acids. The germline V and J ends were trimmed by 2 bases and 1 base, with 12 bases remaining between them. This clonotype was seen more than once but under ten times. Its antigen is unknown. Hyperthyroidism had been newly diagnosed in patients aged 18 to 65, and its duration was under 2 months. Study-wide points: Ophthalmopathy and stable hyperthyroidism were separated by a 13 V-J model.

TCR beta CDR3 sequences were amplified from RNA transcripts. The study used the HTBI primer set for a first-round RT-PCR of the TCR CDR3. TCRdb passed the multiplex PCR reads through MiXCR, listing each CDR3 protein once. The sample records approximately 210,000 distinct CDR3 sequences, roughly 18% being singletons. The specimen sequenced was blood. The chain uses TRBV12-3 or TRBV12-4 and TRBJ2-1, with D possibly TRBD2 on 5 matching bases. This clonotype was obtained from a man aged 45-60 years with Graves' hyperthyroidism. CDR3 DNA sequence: TGTGCCAGCAGTTTACCGCCTCGGGGATCCTACAATGAGCAGTTCTTC. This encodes CASSLPPRGSYNEQFF.